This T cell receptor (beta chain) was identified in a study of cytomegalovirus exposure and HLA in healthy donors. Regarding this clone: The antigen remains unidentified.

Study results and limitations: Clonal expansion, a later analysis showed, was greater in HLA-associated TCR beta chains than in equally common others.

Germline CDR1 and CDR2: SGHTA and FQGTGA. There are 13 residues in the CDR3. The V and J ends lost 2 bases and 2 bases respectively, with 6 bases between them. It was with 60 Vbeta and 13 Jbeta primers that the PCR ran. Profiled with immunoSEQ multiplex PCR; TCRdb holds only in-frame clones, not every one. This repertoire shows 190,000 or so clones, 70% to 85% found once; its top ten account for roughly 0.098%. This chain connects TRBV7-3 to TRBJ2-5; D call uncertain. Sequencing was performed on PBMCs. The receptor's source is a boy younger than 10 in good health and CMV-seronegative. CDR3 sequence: CASSLLPQETQYF. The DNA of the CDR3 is TGTGCCAGCAGCTTACTCCCTCAAGAGACCCAGTACTTC. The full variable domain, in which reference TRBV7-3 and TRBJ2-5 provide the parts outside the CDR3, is GAGVSQTPSNKVTEKGKYVELRCDPISGHTALYWYRQSLGQGPEFLIYFQGTGAADDSGLPNDRFFAVRPEGSVSTLKIQRTERGDSAVYLCASSLLPQETQYFGPGTRLLVL.